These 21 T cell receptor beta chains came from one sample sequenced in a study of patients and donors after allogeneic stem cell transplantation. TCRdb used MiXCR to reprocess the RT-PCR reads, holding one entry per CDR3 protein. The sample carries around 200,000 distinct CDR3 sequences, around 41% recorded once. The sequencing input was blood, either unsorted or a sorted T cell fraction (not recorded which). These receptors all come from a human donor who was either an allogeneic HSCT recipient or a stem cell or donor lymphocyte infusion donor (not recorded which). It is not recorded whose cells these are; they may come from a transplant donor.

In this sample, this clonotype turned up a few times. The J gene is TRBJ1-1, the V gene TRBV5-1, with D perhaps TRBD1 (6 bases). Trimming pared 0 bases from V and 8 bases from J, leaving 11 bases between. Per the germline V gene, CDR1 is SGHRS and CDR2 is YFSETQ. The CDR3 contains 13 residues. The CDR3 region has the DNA TGCGCCAGCAGCTTGGTGCAGGGGTTAGAAGCTTTCTTT. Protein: CASSLVQGLEAFF.

The CDR3 spells CASRNAGGEQPQHF. The CDR3 bases are TGTGCCAGCAGGAACGCAGGGGGGGAACAGCCCCAGCATTTT. J is TRBJ1-5 and V is TRBV6-6; the match to TRBD1 covers 7 bases. V shed 6 bases, J shed 7 bases, and the junction held 9 bases outside the gene matches. CDR1 and CDR2 (germline): MNHNY, SVGAGI (reference sequence). The CDR3 runs to 14 residues.

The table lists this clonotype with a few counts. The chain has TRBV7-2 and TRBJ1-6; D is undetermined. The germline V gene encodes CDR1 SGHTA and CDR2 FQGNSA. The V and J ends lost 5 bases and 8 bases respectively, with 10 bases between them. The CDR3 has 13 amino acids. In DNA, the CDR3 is TGTGCCAGCAGCCCCCTCCGGGATTCACCCCTCCACTTT. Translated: CASSPLRDSPLHF.

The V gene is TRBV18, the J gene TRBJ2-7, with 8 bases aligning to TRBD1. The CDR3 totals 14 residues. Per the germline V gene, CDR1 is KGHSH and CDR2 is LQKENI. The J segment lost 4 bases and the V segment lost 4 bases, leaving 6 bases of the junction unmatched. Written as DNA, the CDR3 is TGTGCCAGCTCACTCGGACAGGGTCGGTACGAGCAGTACTTC. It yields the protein CASSLGQGRYEQYF. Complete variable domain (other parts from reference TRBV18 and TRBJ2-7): NAGVMQNPRHLVRRRGQEARLRCSPMKGHSHVYWYRQLPEEGLKFMVYLQKENIIDESGMPKERFSAEFPKEGPSILRIQQVVRGDSAAYFCASSLGQGRYEQYFGPGTRLTVT.

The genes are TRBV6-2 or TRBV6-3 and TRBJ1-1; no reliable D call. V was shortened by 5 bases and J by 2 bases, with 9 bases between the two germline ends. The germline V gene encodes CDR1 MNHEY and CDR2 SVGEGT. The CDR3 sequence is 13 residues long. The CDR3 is CASSPWRNTEAFF. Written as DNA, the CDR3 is TGTGCCAGCAGTCCGTGGAGAAACACTGAAGCTTTCTTT.

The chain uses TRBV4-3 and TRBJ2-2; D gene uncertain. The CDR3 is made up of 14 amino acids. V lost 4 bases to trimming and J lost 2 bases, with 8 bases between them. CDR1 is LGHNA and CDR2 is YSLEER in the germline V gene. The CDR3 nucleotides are TGCGCCAGCAGCCGCGGACCCAACACCGGGGAGCTGTTTTTT. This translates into CASSRGPNTGELFF.

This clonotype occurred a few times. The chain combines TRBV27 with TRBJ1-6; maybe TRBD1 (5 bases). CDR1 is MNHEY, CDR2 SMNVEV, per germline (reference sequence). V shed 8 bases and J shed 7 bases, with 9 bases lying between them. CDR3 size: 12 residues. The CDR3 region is CASAGVNSPLHF. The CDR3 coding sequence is TGTGCCAGCGCGGGGGTGAATTCACCCCTCCACTTT.

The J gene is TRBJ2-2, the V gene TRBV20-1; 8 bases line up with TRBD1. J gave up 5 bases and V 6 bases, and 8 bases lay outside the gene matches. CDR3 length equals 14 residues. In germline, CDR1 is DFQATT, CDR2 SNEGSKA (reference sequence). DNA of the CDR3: TGCAGTGCGGACCCTAGGGACAGGACCGGGGAGCTGTTTTTT. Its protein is CSADPRDRTGELFF.

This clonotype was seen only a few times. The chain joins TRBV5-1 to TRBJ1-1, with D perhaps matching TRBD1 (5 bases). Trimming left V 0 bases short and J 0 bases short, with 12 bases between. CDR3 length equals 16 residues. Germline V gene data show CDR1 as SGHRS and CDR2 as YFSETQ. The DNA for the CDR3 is TGCGCCAGCAGCTTGGCCGAGGGACGGATGAACACTGAAGCTTTCTTT. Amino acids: CASSLAEGRMNTEAFF.

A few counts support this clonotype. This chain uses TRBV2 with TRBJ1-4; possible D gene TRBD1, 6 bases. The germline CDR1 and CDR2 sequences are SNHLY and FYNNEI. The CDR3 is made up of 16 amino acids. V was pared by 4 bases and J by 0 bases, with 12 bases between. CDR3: CASSAWTVSTNEKLFF. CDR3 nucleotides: TGTGCCAGCAGTGCTTGGACAGTTTCAACTAATGAAAAACTGTTTTTT.

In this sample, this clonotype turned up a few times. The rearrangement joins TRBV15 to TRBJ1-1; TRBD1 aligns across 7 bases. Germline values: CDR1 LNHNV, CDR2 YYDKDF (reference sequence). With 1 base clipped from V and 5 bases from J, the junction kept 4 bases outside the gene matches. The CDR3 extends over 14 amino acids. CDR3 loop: CATSRGGTVTEAFF. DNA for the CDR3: TGTGCCACCAGCAGAGGAGGGACAGTGACTGAAGCTTTCTTT.

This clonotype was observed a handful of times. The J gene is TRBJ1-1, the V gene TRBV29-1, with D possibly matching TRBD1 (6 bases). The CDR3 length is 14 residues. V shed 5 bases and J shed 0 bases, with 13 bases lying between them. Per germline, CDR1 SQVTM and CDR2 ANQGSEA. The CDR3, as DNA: TGCAGCGTTCTGGACAGAATCATGAACACTGAAGCTTTCTTT. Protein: CSVLDRIMNTEAFF.

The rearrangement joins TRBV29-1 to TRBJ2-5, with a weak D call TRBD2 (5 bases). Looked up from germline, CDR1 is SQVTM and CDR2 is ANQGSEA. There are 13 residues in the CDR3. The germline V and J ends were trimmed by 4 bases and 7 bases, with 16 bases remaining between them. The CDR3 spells CSVASEPAGTQYF. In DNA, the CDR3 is TGCAGCGTTGCGTCGGAGCCGGCGGGGACCCAGTACTTC.

DNA of the CDR3: TGTGCCAGCAGGTCCGAGATAGGGACGATAACTGAAGCTTTCTTT. It specifies CASRSEIGTITEAFF. V is TRBV28 and J is TRBJ1-1; D might be TRBD1 (5 bases). From germline, CDR1 is MDHEN and CDR2 SYDVKM. V was cut by 6 bases and J by 5 bases, with 19 bases left in between. The CDR3 totals 15 residues.

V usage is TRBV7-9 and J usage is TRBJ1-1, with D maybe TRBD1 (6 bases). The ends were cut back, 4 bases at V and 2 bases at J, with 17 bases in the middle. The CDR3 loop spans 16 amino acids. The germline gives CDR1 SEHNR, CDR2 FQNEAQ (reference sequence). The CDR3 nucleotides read TGTGCCAGCAGCTCTGACAGGAAAGGGGGAAACACTGAAGCTTTCTTT. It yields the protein CASSSDRKGGNTEAFF.

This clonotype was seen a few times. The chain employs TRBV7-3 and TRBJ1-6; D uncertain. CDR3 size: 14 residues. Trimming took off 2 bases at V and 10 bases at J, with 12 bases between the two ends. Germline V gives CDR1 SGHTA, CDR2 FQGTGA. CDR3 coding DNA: TGTGCCAGCAGCTTATCCGGGAAGGAATCACCCCTCCACTTT. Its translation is CASSLSGKESPLHF.

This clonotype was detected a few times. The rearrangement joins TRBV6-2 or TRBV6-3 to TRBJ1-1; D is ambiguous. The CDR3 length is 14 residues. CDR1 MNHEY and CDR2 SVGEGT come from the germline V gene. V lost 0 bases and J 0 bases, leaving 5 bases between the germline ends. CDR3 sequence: CASSYSGVNTEAFF. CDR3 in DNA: TGTGCCAGCAGTTACTCGGGAGTGAACACTGAAGCTTTCTTT.

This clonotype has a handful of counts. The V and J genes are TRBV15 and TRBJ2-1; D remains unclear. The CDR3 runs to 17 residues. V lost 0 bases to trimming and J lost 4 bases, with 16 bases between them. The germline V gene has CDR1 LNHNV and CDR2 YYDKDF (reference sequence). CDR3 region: CATSRERLMAQYNEQFF. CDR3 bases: TGTGCCACCAGCAGAGAGCGACTTATGGCCCAATACAATGAGCAGTTCTTC.

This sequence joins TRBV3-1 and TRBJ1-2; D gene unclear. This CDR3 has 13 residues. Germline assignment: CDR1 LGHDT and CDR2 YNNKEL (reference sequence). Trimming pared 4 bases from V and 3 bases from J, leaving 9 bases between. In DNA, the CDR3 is TGTGCCAGCAGCCCAAGAGTTGACTATGGCTACACCTTC. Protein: CASSPRVDYGYTF.

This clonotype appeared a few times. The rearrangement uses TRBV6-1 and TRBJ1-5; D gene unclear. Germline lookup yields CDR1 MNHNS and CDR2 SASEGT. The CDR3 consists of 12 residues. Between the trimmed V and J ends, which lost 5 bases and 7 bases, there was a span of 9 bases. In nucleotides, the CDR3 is TGTGCCAGCAGTCCCACAAGGCAGCCCCAGCATTTT. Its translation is CASSPTRQPQHF.

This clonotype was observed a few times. The CDR3 DNA reads as TGCAGTGCAGCTAGCGGGGGGCCCACCGGGGAGCTGTTTTTT. It is translated as CSAASGGPTGELFF. The rearrangement joins TRBV20-1 to TRBJ2-2; TRBD2 matches at 11 bases. Germline CDR1 reads DFQATT; CDR2 reads SNEGSKA (reference sequence). The CDR3 is 14 amino acids. The ends lost 6 bases at V and 4 bases at J; junction bases unmatched: 4.